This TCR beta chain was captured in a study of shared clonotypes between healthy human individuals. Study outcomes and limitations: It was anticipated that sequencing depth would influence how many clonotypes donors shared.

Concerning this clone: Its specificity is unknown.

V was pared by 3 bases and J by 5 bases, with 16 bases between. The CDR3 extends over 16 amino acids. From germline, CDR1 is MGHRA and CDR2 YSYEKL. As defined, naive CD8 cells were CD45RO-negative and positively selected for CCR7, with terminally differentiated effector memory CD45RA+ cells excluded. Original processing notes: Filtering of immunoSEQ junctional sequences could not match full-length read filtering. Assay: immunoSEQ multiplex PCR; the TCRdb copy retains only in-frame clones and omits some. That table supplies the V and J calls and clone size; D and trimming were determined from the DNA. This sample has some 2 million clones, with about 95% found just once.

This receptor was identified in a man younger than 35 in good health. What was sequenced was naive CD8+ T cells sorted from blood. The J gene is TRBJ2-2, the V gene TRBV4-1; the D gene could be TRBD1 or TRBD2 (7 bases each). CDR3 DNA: TGCGCCAGCAGCCAGGGAGGGGGCATTCGAACCGGGGAGCTGTTTTTT. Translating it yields CASSQGGGIRTGELFF.